One sample yielded the 27 T cell receptor beta chains listed below, sequenced in a study of blood T cell repertoires in COVID-19. TCRdb's copy holds only in-frame clones and misses some; the assay was immunoSEQ multiplex PCR. Here the sample spans a few hundred thousand clones, approximately 89% being singletons. Sequencing was performed on PBMCs or T cells enriched from blood (not recorded which). The receptors shown here come from a middle-aged man in a cohort exposed to, infected with or recovered from COVID-19 (not recorded which).

The chain has TRBV19 and TRBJ1-1, with D possibly being TRBD1 (6 bases). Trimming removed 5 bases from V and 4 bases from J, with 11 bases in between. From germline, CDR1 is LNHDA and CDR2 SQIVND (reference sequence). CDR3 length: 13 residues. CDR3 sequence (DNA): TGTGCCAGTAGTTTACAGGGATCCACTGAAGCTTTCTTT. Translating it yields CASSLQGSTEAFF.

The chain recombines TRBV3-1 (or the pseudogene TRBV3-2) with TRBJ1-4; a weak D match, TRBD1 (5 bases). The CDR3 has 15 residues. CDR1 and CDR2 from the germline V gene are LGHDT and YNNKEL (reference sequence). V was trimmed by 2 bases and J by 3 bases, leaving 10 bases between them. The CDR3 DNA follows: TGTGCCAGCAGCCAACTCGACAGATCTAATGAAAAACTGTTTTTT. Translating gives CASSQLDRSNEKLFF.

This clone turned up a few times. The genes are TRBV2 and TRBJ1-4; D is ambiguous. This CDR3 is built from 14 residues. Germline V gene data show CDR1 as SNHLY and CDR2 as FYNNEI. With 4 bases removed from V and 8 bases from J, the gap between germline ends came to 14 bases. CDR3 nucleotides: TGTGCCAGCAGTGGAGGATGGTCGCGGGAAAAACTGTTTTTT. It codes for CASSGGWSREKLFF.

The chain has TRBV6-1 and TRBJ2-2, with 8 bases lining up with TRBD2. The CDR3 consists of 17 residues. V gave up 1 base and J gave up 4 bases; unmatched junction bases: 8. Germline CDR1 and CDR2: MNHNS and SASEGT. The CDR3 nucleotides read TGTGCCAGCAGTGAAGGGCGGGTAGCGGGACTCACCGGGGAGCTGTTTTTT. It is translated as CASSEGRVAGLTGELFF.

This chain links TRBV27 with TRBJ1-6; 7 bases match TRBD1. With 1 base clipped from V and 10 bases from J, the junction kept 10 bases outside the gene matches. Germline assignment: CDR1 MNHEY and CDR2 SMNVEV (reference sequence). The CDR3 extends over 16 amino acids. The CDR3 spells CASSLLNVRGESPLHF. CDR3 nucleotides: TGTGCCAGCAGTTTATTGAACGTCAGGGGGGAATCACCCCTCCACTTT.

The rearrangement joins TRBV28 to TRBJ1-1, with D possibly being TRBD1 (6 bases). Trimming took off 7 bases at V and 12 bases at J, with 18 bases between the two ends. The V gene's germline CDR1 is MDHEN and CDR2 SYDVKM. CDR3 length equals 12 residues. Here the CDR3 reads CASILRGGVTFF. CDR3 sequence (DNA): TGTGCCAGCATCCTAAGGGGGGGAGTGACTTTCTTT. Full variable domain (remainder filled in from reference TRBV28 and TRBJ1-1): DVKVTQSSRYLVKRTGEKVFLECVQDMDHENMFWYRQDPGLGLRLIYFSYDVKMKEKGDIPEGYSVSREKKERFSLILESASTNQTSMYLCASILRGGVTFFGQGTRLTVV.

This clone was seen only a few times. The chain uses TRBV5-1 and TRBJ1-1, with a weak D call TRBD1 (5 bases). The CDR3 runs to 16 residues. Trimming left V 0 bases short and J 1 base short, with 13 bases between. Germline V gene lookup returns CDR1 SGHRS and CDR2 YFSETQ. The CDR3 DNA reads as TGCGCCAGCAGCTTGGGCGCGGGACGGGGGAACACTGAAGCTTTCTTT. Translated: CASSLGAGRGNTEAFF.

The chain has TRBV30 and TRBJ2-2, with TRBD2 matching 7 bases. Germline trimming cut 3 bases from V and 7 bases from J; bases unmatched to any gene: 8. CDR3 length: 14 amino acids. Looked up from germline, CDR1 is GTSNPN and CDR2 is SVGIG (reference sequence). This CDR3 reads CAWRGRAVGGELFF. In nucleotides, the CDR3 is TGTGCCTGGAGGGGGAGGGCCGTCGGCGGGGAGCTGTTTTTT.

The chain joins TRBV7-9 to TRBJ1-4; no clear D. The CDR3 has 17 amino acids. V lost 5 bases to trimming and J lost 3 bases, with 19 bases between them. Germline V gene sequence: CDR1 SEHNR, CDR2 FQNEAQ (reference sequence). The CDR3 region is CASSLGVTGGPNEKLFF. CDR3 coding DNA: TGTGCCAGCAGCCTAGGCGTGACGGGAGGTCCTAATGAAAAACTGTTTTTT.

This clone was counted a few times. The gene calls are TRBV6-5 and TRBJ2-7, with 9 bases aligning to TRBD1. Germline V lookup: CDR1 MNHEY, CDR2 SVGAGI. The J segment lost 3 bases and the V segment lost 7 bases, leaving 4 bases of the junction unmatched. The CDR3 is 13 amino acids. This CDR3 reads CASISGQGYEQYF. The CDR3 coding sequence is TGTGCCAGCATTTCGGGACAGGGCTACGAGCAGTACTTC.

The chain joins TRBV4-2 to TRBJ2-2; D unresolved. Germline-derived CDR1 and CDR2 are LGHNA and YNFKEQ. This CDR3 has 12 residues. V dropped 5 bases and J dropped 5 bases, with 6 bases sitting between them. The CDR3 DNA follows: TGTGCCAGCAGCAGTACTACCGGGGAGCTGTTTTTT. Protein sequence: CASSSTTGELFF.

The CDR3 loop is CASSSRLANNEQFF. CDR3 nucleotides: TGTGCCAGCAGTTCCAGACTAGCAAACAATGAGCAGTTCTTC. This chain uses TRBV27 with TRBJ2-1; 7 bases fit TRBD2. With V trimmed by 4 bases and J by 5 bases, 5 bases remained unmatched. Germline V gene sequence: CDR1 MNHEY, CDR2 SMNVEV (reference sequence). This CDR3 contains 14 residues.

The chain combines TRBV10-3 with TRBJ2-2; D gene uncertain. V was pared by 6 bases and J by 1 base, with 9 bases between. The CDR3 sequence is 14 residues long. Per germline, CDR1 ENHRY and CDR2 SYGVKD. CDR3 nucleotides: TGTGCCATCAGCCCCCTAGGGAACACCGGGGAGCTGTTTTTT. Translation gives CAISPLGNTGELFF.

Here the CDR3 reads CATSRDVTSGYNEQFF. The CDR3 DNA sequence: TGTGCCACCAGCAGAGATGTGACTAGCGGGTACAATGAGCAGTTCTTC. The chain joins TRBV15 to TRBJ2-1; 10 bases fit TRBD2. Germline V gene data show CDR1 as LNHNV and CDR2 as YYDKDF (reference sequence). This CDR3 has 16 residues. Trimming took 0 bases from V and 4 from J; bases not matched to a gene: 3. Full variable domain (outside the CDR3, taken from reference TRBV15 and TRBJ2-1): DAMVIQNPRYQVTQFGKPVTLSCSQTLNHNVMYWYQQKSSQAPKLLFHYYDKDFNNEADTPDNFQSRRPNTSFCFLDIRSPGLGDTAMYLCATSRDVTSGYNEQFFGPGTRLTVL.

This rearrangement joins TRBV9 to TRBJ2-1, with D perhaps matching TRBD2 (5 bases). From germline, CDR1 is SGDLS and CDR2 YYNGEE. The CDR3 is made up of 13 amino acids. Trimming removed 3 bases from V and 3 bases from J, with 7 bases in between. The CDR3 DNA is TGTGCCAGCAGCGCCCGGGACTACAATGAGCAGTTCTTC. It yields the protein CASSARDYNEQFF.

The chain carries TRBV7-9 and TRBJ2-1; D is possibly TRBD2 (6 bases). CDR3 length: 16 residues. The V end lost 5 bases, the J end lost 7 bases, and 21 bases lay between the germline ends. Germline loops: CDR1 SEHNR, CDR2 FQNEAQ (reference sequence). The CDR3 nucleotides are TGTGCCAGCAGCCCGGGCGCAGCGGGCCCTTTTAATGAGCAGTTCTTC. As protein: CASSPGAAGPFNEQFF.

This clone was seen only once. The chain recombines TRBV7-9 with TRBJ2-7; 7 positions agree with TRBD2. The CDR3 runs to 15 residues. J was trimmed by 1 base and V by 6 bases; bases with no gene match: 9. Per the germline V gene, CDR1 is SEHNR and CDR2 is FQNEAQ (reference sequence). The CDR3 loop is CASSLTSPPSYEQYF. The CDR3 bases are TGTGCCAGCAGTTTGACTAGCCCCCCTTCCTACGAGCAGTACTTC. The variable domain in full, with the rest retrieved from reference TRBV7-9 and TRBJ2-7, is DTGVSQNPRHKITKRGQNVTFRCDPISEHNRLYWYRQTLGQGPEFLTYFQNEAQLEKSRLLSDRFSAERPKGSFSTLEIQRTEQGDSAMYLCASSLTSPPSYEQYFGPGTRLTVT.

This chain connects TRBV5-1 to TRBJ1-1, with TRBD1 matching 10 bases. The CDR3 is 15 residues long. Trimming cost V 4 bases and J 7 bases; bases outside gene matches: 10. CDR1 and CDR2 (germline): SGHRS, YFSETQ. The CDR3 sequence is CASSSVFRDRGEAFF. In DNA form, the CDR3 reads TGCGCCAGCAGCAGCGTCTTCCGGGACAGGGGTGAAGCTTTCTTT.

The CDR3 protein is CASSESGRGMTKNIQYF. In DNA form, the CDR3 reads TGTGCCAGCAGTGAATCAGGCAGGGGAATGACCAAAAACATTCAGTACTTC. V usage is TRBV25-1 and J usage is TRBJ2-4; TRBD1 is a possible D gene (6 bases). Deletions cut 1 base from V and 2 bases from J, with 15 bases between. CDR1 is MGHDK, CDR2 SYGVNS, per germline. The length of the CDR3 is 17 residues.

CDR3 protein: CASSLEGAGDYEQYF. CDR3 nucleotides: TGTGCCAGCAGCTTGGAGGGGGCAGGGGACTACGAGCAGTACTTC. V and J are TRBV5-6 and TRBJ2-7, with 7 bases matching TRBD1. Germline loops: CDR1 SGHDT, CDR2 YYEEEE. The V segment lost 0 bases and the J segment 3 bases; nucleotides outside the gene matches: 6. There are 15 residues in the CDR3.

V is TRBV6-5 and J is TRBJ1-6; TRBD1 matches at 9 bases. The CDR3 is 15 residues long. The V segment lost 7 bases and the J segment 7 bases; nucleotides outside the gene matches: 8. The germline V gene encodes CDR1 MNHEY and CDR2 SVGAGI. This CDR3 is CASIPRTGVNSPLHF. CDR3 coding DNA: TGTGCCAGCATTCCGCGGACAGGGGTGAATTCACCCCTCCACTTT.

The genes are TRBV5-1 and TRBJ2-1; the match to TRBD2 covers 8 bases. The CDR3 spans 17 residues. Germline CDR1 is SGHRS and CDR2 is YFSETQ. J lost 1 base, V lost 4 bases, and 10 bases had no gene match. CDR3 coding DNA: TGCGCCAGCAGCCCCCAGCGAGCGGGAGCTTCCTACAATGAGCAGTTCTTC. Residues: CASSPQRAGASYNEQFF.

The V and J genes are TRBV5-1 and TRBJ2-3; 9 positions agree with TRBD2. Trimming cost V 0 bases and J 4 bases; bases outside gene matches: 3. In germline, CDR1 is SGHRS, CDR2 YFSETQ. The CDR3 covers 15 residues. The CDR3, as DNA: TGCGCCAGCAGCTTGGGCGGGAGGGCCTCAGATACGCAGTATTTT. Residues: CASSLGGRASDTQYF.

The genes are TRBV19 and TRBJ2-6; D not certain. This CDR3 is built from 14 residues. The V end was cut by 9 bases, the J end by 2 bases, with 11 bases between. CDR1 and CDR2 from the germline V gene are LNHDA and SQIVND (reference sequence). The CDR3 is CASTLDTGANVLTF. The CDR3 DNA follows: TGTGCCAGCACCCTCGACACTGGGGCCAACGTCCTGACTTTC.

The count of this clone is one. The V and J genes are TRBV27 and TRBJ2-1; perhaps TRBD2 as D (5 bases). The V end was cut by 5 bases, the J end by 4 bases, with 15 bases between. The CDR3 length is 15 residues. Germline CDR1 MNHEY, CDR2 SMNVEV (reference sequence). CDR3 amino acids: CASSASRGGYNEQFF. The CDR3 DNA reads TGTGCCAGCAGTGCCTCACGTGGAGGTTACAATGAGCAGTTCTTC.

V usage is TRBV10-3 and J usage is TRBJ1-6; 7 bases agree with TRBD1. This CDR3 contains 19 residues. V lost 6 bases to trimming and J lost 0 bases; unmatched junction nucleotides: 14. CDR1 is ENHRY, CDR2 SYGVKD, per germline. CDR3 region: CAISKGQPGLSSYNSPLHF. Here the CDR3 DNA reads TGTGCCATCAGCAAGGGACAGCCGGGGCTTAGCTCCTATAATTCACCCCTCCACTTT.

V gene TRBV5-1 combines with J gene TRBJ2-1; 13 bases agree with TRBD2. The CDR3 contains 14 residues. Trimming cost V 2 bases and J 15 bases; bases outside gene matches: 8. Per the germline V gene, CDR1 is SGHRS and CDR2 is YFSETQ. CDR3 protein: CASSFTSGRAETFF. The CDR3 DNA reads TGCGCCAGCAGCTTCACTAGCGGGAGGGCCGAGACGTTCTTC.